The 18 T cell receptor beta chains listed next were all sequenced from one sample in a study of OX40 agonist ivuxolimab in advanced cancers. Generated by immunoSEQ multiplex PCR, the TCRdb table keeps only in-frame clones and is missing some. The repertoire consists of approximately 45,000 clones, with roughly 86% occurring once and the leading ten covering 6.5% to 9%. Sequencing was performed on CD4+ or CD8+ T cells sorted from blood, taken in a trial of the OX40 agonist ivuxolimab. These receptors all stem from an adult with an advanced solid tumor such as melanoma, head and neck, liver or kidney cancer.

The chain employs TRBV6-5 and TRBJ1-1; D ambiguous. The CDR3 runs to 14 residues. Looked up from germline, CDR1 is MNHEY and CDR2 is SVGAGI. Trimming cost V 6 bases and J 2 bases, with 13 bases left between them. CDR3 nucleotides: TGTGCCAGCAGACCACACATGGCTAACACTGAAGCTTTCTTT. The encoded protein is CASRPHMANTEAFF.

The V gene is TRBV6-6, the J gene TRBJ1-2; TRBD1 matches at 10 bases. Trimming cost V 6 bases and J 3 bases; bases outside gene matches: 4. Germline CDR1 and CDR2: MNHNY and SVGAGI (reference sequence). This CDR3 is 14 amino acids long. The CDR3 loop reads CASRGQGKDYGYTF. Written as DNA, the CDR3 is TGTGCCAGCAGGGGACAGGGGAAGGACTATGGCTACACCTTC.

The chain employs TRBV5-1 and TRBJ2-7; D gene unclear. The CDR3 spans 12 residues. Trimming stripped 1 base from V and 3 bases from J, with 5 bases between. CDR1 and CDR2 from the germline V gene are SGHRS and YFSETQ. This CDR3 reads CASSLTGYEQYF. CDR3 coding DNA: TGCGCCAGCAGCTTGACCGGCTACGAGCAGTACTTC.

For the CDR3, the DNA is TGTGCCAGTAGTAACAGGGAGGAGTACCAAGAGACCCAGTACTTC. Translating it yields CASSNREEYQETQYF. The chain combines TRBV19 with TRBJ2-5; either TRBD1 or TRBD2 may fit D (6 bases each). The V and J ends lost 4 bases and 0 bases respectively, with 12 bases between them. Germline V gene lookup returns CDR1 LNHDA and CDR2 SQIVND (reference sequence). The CDR3 length is 15 residues.

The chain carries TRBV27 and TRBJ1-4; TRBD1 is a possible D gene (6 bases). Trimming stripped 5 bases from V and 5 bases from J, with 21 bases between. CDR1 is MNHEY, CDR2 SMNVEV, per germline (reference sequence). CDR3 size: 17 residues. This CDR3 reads CASSGIPFRGKNEKLFF. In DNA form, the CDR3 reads TGTGCCAGCAGTGGCATACCCTTTAGGGGGAAAAATGAAAAACTGTTTTTT.

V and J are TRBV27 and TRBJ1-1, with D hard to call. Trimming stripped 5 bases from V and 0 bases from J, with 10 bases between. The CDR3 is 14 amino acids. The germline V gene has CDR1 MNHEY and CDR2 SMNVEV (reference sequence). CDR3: CASSRHTLNTEAFF. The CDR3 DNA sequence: TGTGCCAGCAGTCGACATACACTGAACACTGAAGCTTTCTTT.

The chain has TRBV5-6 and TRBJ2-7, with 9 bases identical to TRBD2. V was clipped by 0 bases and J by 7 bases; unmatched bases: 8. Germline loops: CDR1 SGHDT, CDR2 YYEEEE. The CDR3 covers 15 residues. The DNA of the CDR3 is TGTGCCAGCAGCTTGGGACTAGCGGTCCGGGGGGAGCAGTACTTC. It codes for CASSLGLAVRGEQYF.

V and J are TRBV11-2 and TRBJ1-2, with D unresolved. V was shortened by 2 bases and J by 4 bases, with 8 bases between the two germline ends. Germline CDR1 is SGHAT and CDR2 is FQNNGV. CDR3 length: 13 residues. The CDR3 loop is CASSLIGSYGYTF. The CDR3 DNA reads TGTGCCAGCAGCTTAATAGGGTCCTATGGCTACACCTTC. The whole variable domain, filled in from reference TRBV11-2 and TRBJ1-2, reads EAGVAQSPRYKIIEKRQSVAFWCNPISGHATLYWYQQILGQGPKLLIQFQNNGVVDDSQLPKDRFSAERLKGVDSTLKIQPAKLEDSAVYLCASSLIGSYGYTFGSGTRLTVV.

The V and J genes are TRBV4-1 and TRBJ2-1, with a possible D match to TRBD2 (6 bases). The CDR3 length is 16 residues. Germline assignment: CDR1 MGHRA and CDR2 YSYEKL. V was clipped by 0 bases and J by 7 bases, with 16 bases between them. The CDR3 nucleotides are TGCGCCAGCAGCCAAGAGCCTACCGGGACTCCAAATGAGCAGTTCTTC. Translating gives CASSQEPTGTPNEQFF.

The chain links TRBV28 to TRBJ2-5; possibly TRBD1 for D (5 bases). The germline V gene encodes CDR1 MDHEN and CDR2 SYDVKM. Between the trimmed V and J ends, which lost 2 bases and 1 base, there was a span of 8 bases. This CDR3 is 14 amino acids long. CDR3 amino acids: CASSLRQLQETQYF. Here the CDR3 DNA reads TGTGCCAGCAGTTTACGACAGCTCCAAGAGACCCAGTACTTC.

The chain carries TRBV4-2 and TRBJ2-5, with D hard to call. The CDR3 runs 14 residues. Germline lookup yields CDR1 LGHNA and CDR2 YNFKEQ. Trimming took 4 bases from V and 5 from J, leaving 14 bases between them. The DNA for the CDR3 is TGTGCCAGCAGCCCTCTGGGCTCCTCGGAGACCCAGTACTTC. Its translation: CASSPLGSSETQYF.

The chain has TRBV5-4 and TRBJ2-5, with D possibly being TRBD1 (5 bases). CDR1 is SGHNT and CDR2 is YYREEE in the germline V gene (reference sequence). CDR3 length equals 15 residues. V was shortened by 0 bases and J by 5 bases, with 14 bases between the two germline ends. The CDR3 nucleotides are TGTGCCAGCAGCTTGGATCAGGGCATAGTGGAGACCCAGTACTTC. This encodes CASSLDQGIVETQYF.

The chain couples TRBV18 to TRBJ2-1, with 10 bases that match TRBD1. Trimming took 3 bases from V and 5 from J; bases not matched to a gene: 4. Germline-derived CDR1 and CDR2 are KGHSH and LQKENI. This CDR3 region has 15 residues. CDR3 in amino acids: CASSPTGGYNNEQFF. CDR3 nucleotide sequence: TGTGCCAGCTCACCGACAGGGGGCTACAACAATGAGCAGTTCTTC. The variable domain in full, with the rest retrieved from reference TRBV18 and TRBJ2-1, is NAGVMQNPRHLVRRRGQEARLRCSPMKGHSHVYWYRQLPEEGLKFMVYLQKENIIDESGMPKERFSAEFPKEGPSILRIQQVVRGDSAAYFCASSPTGGYNNEQFFGPGTRLTVL.

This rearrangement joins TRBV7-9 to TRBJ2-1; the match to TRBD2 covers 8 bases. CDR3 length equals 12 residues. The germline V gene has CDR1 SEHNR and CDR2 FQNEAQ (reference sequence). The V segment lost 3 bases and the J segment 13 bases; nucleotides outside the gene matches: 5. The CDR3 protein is CASSFKGLEQFF. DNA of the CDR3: TGTGCCAGCAGCTTTAAGGGACTAGAACAGTTCTTC. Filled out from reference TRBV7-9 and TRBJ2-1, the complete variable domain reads DTGVSQNPRHKITKRGQNVTFRCDPISEHNRLYWYRQTLGQGPEFLTYFQNEAQLEKSRLLSDRFSAERPKGSFSTLEIQRTEQGDSAMYLCASSFKGLEQFFGPGTRLTVL.

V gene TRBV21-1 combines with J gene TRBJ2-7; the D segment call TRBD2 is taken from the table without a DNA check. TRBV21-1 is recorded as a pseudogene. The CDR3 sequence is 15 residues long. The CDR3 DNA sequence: TGTGCCAGCAGCAACGGTGGCGGGAAATCCTACGAGCAGTACTTC. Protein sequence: CASSNGGGKSYEQYF.

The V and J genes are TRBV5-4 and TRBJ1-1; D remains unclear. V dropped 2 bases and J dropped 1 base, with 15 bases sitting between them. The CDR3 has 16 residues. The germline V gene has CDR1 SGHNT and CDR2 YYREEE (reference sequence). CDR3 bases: TGTGCCAGCAGCTTTGAGGGCAGCTGGGGGAACACTGAAGCTTTCTTT. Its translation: CASSFEGSWGNTEAFF. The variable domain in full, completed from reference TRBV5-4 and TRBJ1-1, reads ETGVTQSPTHLIKTRGQQVTLRCSSQSGHNTVSWYQQALGQGPQFIFQYYREEENGRGNFPPRFSGLQFPNYSSELNVNALELDDSALYLCASSFEGSWGNTEAFFGQGTRLTVV.

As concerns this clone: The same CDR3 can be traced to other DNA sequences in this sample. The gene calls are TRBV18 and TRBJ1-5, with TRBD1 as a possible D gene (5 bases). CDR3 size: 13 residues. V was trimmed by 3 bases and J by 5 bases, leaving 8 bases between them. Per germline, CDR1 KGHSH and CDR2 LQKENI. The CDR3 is CASSPGEDQPQHF. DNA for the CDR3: TGTGCCAGCTCACCGGGGGAAGATCAGCCCCAGCATTTT.

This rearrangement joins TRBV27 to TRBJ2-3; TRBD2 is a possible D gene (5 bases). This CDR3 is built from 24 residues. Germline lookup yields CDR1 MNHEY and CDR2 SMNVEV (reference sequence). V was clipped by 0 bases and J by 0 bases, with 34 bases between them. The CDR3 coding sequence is TGTGCCAGCAGTTTATCGAGACTCGGGGTCCGGTCACTTCCTCCCCCTTTTAGCACAGATACGCAGTATTTT. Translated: CASSLSRLGVRSLPPPFSTDTQYF.